A single sample is the source of the 31 T cell receptor beta chains below, sequenced in a study of early T cells in non-severe SARS-CoV-2 infection. TCRdb re-called the 5' RACE reads through MiXCR, storing one row per CDR3 protein. The repertoire holds 50,000 to 85,000 distinct CDR3 sequences, with roughly 10% as singletons. Sequenced: whole blood. All receptors derive from an adult who was a healthcare worker with PCR-confirmed SARS-CoV-2 infection or an uninfected control (not recorded which).

V usage is TRBV11-2 and J usage is TRBJ2-4, with TRBD2 matching 14 bases. CDR1 and CDR2 (germline): SGHAT, FQNNGV. The CDR3 is 18 residues long. Trimming cost V 4 bases and J 7 bases; bases outside gene matches: 12. The CDR3, as DNA: TGTGCCAGCAGCTCACATATAGGACTAGCGGGAGGATCCAACATTCAGTACTTC. Protein product: CASSSHIGLAGGSNIQYF.

The chain employs TRBV4-1 and TRBJ2-2; 12 positions match TRBD2. V dropped 1 base and J dropped 5; count of bases not matched to a gene: 8. Looked up from germline, CDR1 is MGHRA and CDR2 is YSYEKL. The CDR3 has 18 amino acids. The CDR3, as DNA: TGCGCCAGCAGCCAAGGGACTAGCGGGAATTCTCGAACCGGGGAGCTGTTTTTT. This encodes CASSQGTSGNSRTGELFF.

This clonotype has at least ten counts. The rearrangement joins TRBV3-1 to TRBJ1-2; D possibly corresponds to TRBD1 (6 bases). Trimming took 3 bases from V and 8 from J, leaving 31 bases between them. The germline gives CDR1 LGHDT, CDR2 YNNKEL (reference sequence). This CDR3 region has 19 residues. The CDR3 region is CASSHHRANRVTGINGYTF. The CDR3 DNA follows: TGTGCCAGCAGCCACCACCGAGCTAACAGGGTCACTGGGATTAACGGCTACACCTTC.

This chain uses TRBV20-1 with TRBJ2-7, with 10 bases that match TRBD2. Trimming at V came to 6 bases and at J to 0 bases, leaving 5 bases not matched to a gene. The germline CDR1 and CDR2 sequences are DFQATT and SNEGSKA (reference sequence). The CDR3 spans 14 residues. CDR3 in DNA: TGCAGTGCCAGCGGGGGGGTGAGCTCCTACGAGCAGTACTTC. This encodes CSASGGVSSYEQYF.

The V call is TRBV7-8, the J call TRBJ2-7; maybe TRBD2 (7 bases). Trimming left V 10 bases short and J 5 bases short, with 24 bases between. The CDR3 length is 15 residues. Germline CDR1 reads SGHVS; CDR2 reads FQNEAQ. CDR3 nucleotide sequence: TGTGCCAACATGCCGGGGGGCGGGAGTTGGAACGAGCAGTACTTC. Protein product: CANMPGGGSWNEQYF.

In its sample, this clonotype was seen a few times. The rearrangement joins TRBV28 to TRBJ2-7; 8 bases are shared with TRBD1. The length of the CDR3 is 13 residues. CDR1 and CDR2 from the germline V gene are MDHEN and SYDVKM. The J segment lost 6 bases and the V segment lost 5 bases, leaving 6 bases of the junction unmatched. The CDR3 DNA reads as TGTGCCAGCAGTCAGGGGGCCCCCTCCGAGCAGTACTTC. Translated: CASSQGAPSEQYF.

At least ten counts were recorded for this clonotype. J is TRBJ2-7 and V is TRBV7-9; D is undetermined. Germline CDR1 is SEHNR and CDR2 is FQNEAQ (reference sequence). Trimming removed 4 bases at V and 6 bases at J, with 10 bases between. The CDR3 loop spans 12 amino acids. The CDR3 region has the DNA TGTGCCAGCAGCTCTATTCTCAGCGAGCAGTACTTC. Residues: CASSSILSEQYF.

A few counts support this clonotype. The J gene is TRBJ2-1, the V gene TRBV18; 7 nucleotides agree with TRBD2. This CDR3 has 14 amino acids. CDR1 and CDR2 (germline): KGHSH, LQKENI. Trimming took 1 base from V and 6 from J; bases not matched to a gene: 3. In DNA form, the CDR3 reads TGTGCCAGCTCACCACGGGAGGGCCTCAATGAGCAGTTCTTC. It is translated as CASSPREGLNEQFF.

This clonotype was seen many times. V usage is TRBV5-1 and J usage is TRBJ2-1, with 9 bases matching TRBD2. The germline CDR1 and CDR2 sequences are SGHRS and YFSETQ. Trimming cost V 2 bases and J 8 bases; bases outside gene matches: 8. CDR3 size: 15 residues. The CDR3: CASSFGTSRGDEQFF. CDR3 bases: TGCGCCAGCAGCTTTGGGACTAGCCGAGGCGATGAGCAGTTCTTC. The entire variable domain, with the rest obtained from reference TRBV5-1 and TRBJ2-1, is as follows: KAGVTQTPRYLIKTRGQQVTLSCSPISGHRSVSWYQQTPGQGLQFLFEYFSETQRNKGNFPGRFSGRQFSNSRSEMNVSTLELGDSALYLCASSFGTSRGDEQFFGPGTRLTVL.

This clonotype has only a few counts. The rearrangement joins TRBV11-2 to TRBJ2-3, with 11 bases that match TRBD2. V dropped 2 bases and J dropped 1; count of bases not matched to a gene: 2. The CDR3 consists of 16 residues. Germline V CDR1 and CDR2: SGHAT, FQNNGV. The CDR3 reads CASSLLAGGRTDTQYF. CDR3 nucleotides: TGTGCCAGCAGCTTACTAGCGGGAGGTCGCACAGATACGCAGTATTTT.

This clonotype has ten or more counts. V and J are TRBV7-8 and TRBJ1-5; unclear D gene. Germline V CDR1 and CDR2: SGHVS, FQNEAQ. The CDR3 contains 15 residues. V gave up 5 bases and J gave up 7 bases, with 18 bases separating them. The CDR3 nucleotides are TGTGCCAGCAGCACGGTGCCTTCAACTGGGCAGCCCCAGCATTTT. Translating gives CASSTVPSTGQPQHF.

This clonotype was seen a few times. The chain carries TRBV20-1 and TRBJ2-2; D possibly corresponds to TRBD1 (5 bases). Germline V gives CDR1 DFQATT, CDR2 SNEGSKA (reference sequence). The V end was cut by 0 bases, the J end by 4 bases, with 9 bases between. This CDR3 has 14 amino acids. DNA for the CDR3: TGCAGTGCTAGAGAAGGGGTGGGCACCGGGGAGCTGTTTTTT. This gives the protein CSAREGVGTGELFF.

The V gene is TRBV6-2 or TRBV6-3, the J gene TRBJ2-3, with 10 bases that match TRBD2. The CDR3 runs to 14 residues. The trim removed 4 bases at V and 4 bases at J, leaving 2 bases unmatched. Germline V lookup: CDR1 MNHEY, CDR2 SVGEGT. CDR3 amino acids: CASSLAGGADTQYF. CDR3 sequence (DNA): TGTGCCAGCAGTTTAGCGGGAGGCGCAGATACGCAGTATTTT.

The table lists this clonotype with many counts. The V call is TRBV10-3, the J call TRBJ1-2, with 7 bases that match TRBD1. The length of the CDR3 is 15 residues. V lost 0 bases, J lost 4 bases, and 5 bases stayed unmatched. Germline CDR1 is ENHRY and CDR2 is SYGVKD. The CDR3 loop is CAISESGTELYGYTF. The CDR3 DNA is TGTGCCATCAGTGAGTCCGGGACAGAGCTCTATGGCTACACCTTC.

This clonotype was picked up a small number of times. V is TRBV7-9 and J is TRBJ1-4, with no clear D. The V end lost 3 bases, the J end lost 6 bases, and 11 bases lay between the germline ends. This CDR3 is built from 14 residues. Per the germline V gene, CDR1 is SEHNR and CDR2 is FQNEAQ (reference sequence). This CDR3 reads CASSFSGMDEKLFF. CDR3 in DNA: TGTGCCAGCAGCTTTTCGGGGATGGATGAAAAACTGTTTTTT. Based on the CDR3 plus reference TRBV7-9 and TRBJ1-4, the full variable domain is DTGVSQNPRHKITKRGQNVTFRCDPISEHNRLYWYRQTLGQGPEFLTYFQNEAQLEKSRLLSDRFSAERPKGSFSTLEIQRTEQGDSAMYLCASSFSGMDEKLFFGSGTQLSVL.

This chain joins TRBV5-1 and TRBJ2-6; D call uncertain. CDR1 is SGHRS, CDR2 YFSETQ, per germline. The CDR3 is 16 amino acids. The V end was cut by 0 bases, the J end by 0 bases, with 7 bases between. The CDR3 nucleotides read TGCGCCAGCAGCTTGGGTCAGGCCTCTGGGGCCAACGTCCTGACTTTC. Translation: CASSLGQASGANVLTF.

This clonotype was recorded many times. The chain combines TRBV7-6 with TRBJ1-1; D call uncertain. V was cut by 2 bases and J by 1 base, with 5 bases left in between. This CDR3 is 13 amino acids long. The germline gives CDR1 SGHVS, CDR2 FNYEAQ. DNA for the CDR3: TGTGCCAGCAGCTTACAGGAGAACACTGAAGCTTTCTTT. Its translation is CASSLQENTEAFF. The variable domain in full, with the rest retrieved from reference TRBV7-6 and TRBJ1-1, is GAGVSQSPRYKVTKRGQDVALRCDPISGHVSLYWYRQALGQGPEFLTYFNYEAQQDKSGLPNDRFSAERPEGSISTLTIQRTEQRDSAMYRCASSLQENTEAFFGQGTRLTVV.

This clonotype was detected a few times. J is TRBJ2-7 and V is TRBV20-1; 7 positions agree with TRBD1. Germline V gene data show CDR1 as DFQATT and CDR2 as SNEGSKA (reference sequence). V lost 0 bases and J lost 2; bases outside the gene matches: 7. This CDR3 is 15 amino acids long. CDR3 residues: CSARDGYRGTYEQYF. In DNA, the CDR3 is TGCAGTGCTAGAGATGGGTACAGGGGAACCTACGAGCAGTACTTC.

This clonotype has a handful of counts. The V call is TRBV14, the J call TRBJ2-7; perhaps TRBD1 as D (6 bases). Trimming shortened V by 2 bases and J by 1 base, and 27 bases separated the two germline ends. The CDR3 runs to 20 residues. Germline CDR1 is SGHDN and CDR2 is FVKESK. CDR3 coding DNA: TGTGCCAGCAGCCAAATTTCCGAGCATGGATCGTCAGGGGAATCCTACGAGCAGTACTTC. Protein sequence: CASSQISEHGSSGESYEQYF.

This clonotype came up a few times. J is TRBJ2-1 and V is TRBV11-2; D is undetermined. Trimming took 1 base from V and 6 from J, leaving 7 bases between them. CDR1 is SGHAT, CDR2 FQNNGV, per germline. The CDR3 runs to 13 residues. As DNA, the CDR3 is TGTGCCAGCAGCTTAGGGTGGCCCAATGAGCAGTTCTTC. Protein product: CASSLGWPNEQFF.

The chain combines TRBV7-3 with TRBJ2-7, with TRBD1 matching 8 bases. Germline trimming cut 5 bases from V and 5 bases from J; bases unmatched to any gene: 8. This CDR3 has 14 residues. The germline CDR1 and CDR2 sequences are SGHTA and FQGTGA. The CDR3 sequence: CASSPTGESNEQYF. The CDR3 region has the DNA TGTGCCAGCAGCCCGACAGGGGAGTCTAACGAGCAGTACTTC.

This clonotype has only a few counts. The chain links TRBV10-3 to TRBJ2-6; D tentatively fits TRBD1 or TRBD2 (6 bases each). The V end lost 4 bases, the J end lost 2 bases, and 9 bases lay between the germline ends. Germline V lookup: CDR1 ENHRY, CDR2 SYGVKD. The CDR3 has 15 residues. The CDR3 spells CAISVGGAGANVLTF. CDR3 nucleotide sequence: TGTGCCATCAGTGTGGGGGGCGCTGGGGCCAACGTCCTGACTTTC.

This clonotype was picked up many times. This sequence joins TRBV20-1 and TRBJ1-2; D remains unclear. The CDR3 extends over 15 amino acids. The V end was cut by 0 bases, the J end by 4 bases, with 15 bases between. The V gene's germline CDR1 is DFQATT and CDR2 SNEGSKA (reference sequence). The CDR3 here is CSARDLYQVVYGYTF. As DNA, the CDR3 is TGCAGTGCTAGAGATCTTTACCAGGTCGTCTATGGCTACACCTTC.

This chain connects TRBV6-6 to TRBJ2-2; D is tentatively TRBD1 or TRBD2 (5 bases each). The length of the CDR3 is 14 residues. Trimming stripped 7 bases from V and 0 bases from J, with 9 bases between. Germline V gene sequence: CDR1 MNHNY, CDR2 SVGAGI (reference sequence). CDR3 sequence reads: CASKQGPNTGELFF. In DNA form, the CDR3 reads TGTGCCAGCAAGCAGGGACCGAACACCGGGGAGCTGTTTTTT.

At least ten counts were recorded for this clonotype. The chain combines TRBV5-6 with TRBJ2-7; no clear D gene. Trimming left V 2 bases short and J 6 bases short, with 18 bases between. This CDR3 spans 15 amino acids. Germline V gene lookup returns CDR1 SGHDT and CDR2 YYEEEE. The CDR3 reads CASSLFDPKGSEQYF. CDR3 in DNA: TGTGCCAGCAGCTTATTCGATCCTAAGGGCTCCGAGCAGTACTTC.

This chain links TRBV28 with TRBJ2-1; D gene ambiguous. The CDR3 sequence is 15 residues long. CDR1 and CDR2 (germline): MDHEN, SYDVKM. Between the trimmed V and J ends, which lost 3 bases and 7 bases, there was a span of 16 bases. CDR3 loop: CASSFSDQLRNEQFF. For the CDR3, the DNA is TGTGCCAGCAGTTTTTCGGACCAGTTGCGGAATGAGCAGTTCTTC. Using reference TRBV28 and TRBJ2-1 for the parts outside the CDR3, the full variable domain is DVKVTQSSRYLVKRTGEKVFLECVQDMDHENMFWYRQDPGLGLRLIYFSYDVKMKEKGDIPEGYSVSREKKERFSLILESASTNQTSMYLCASSFSDQLRNEQFFGPGTRLTVL.

In this sample, this clonotype turned up many times. The rearrangement links TRBV6-5 to TRBJ2-3; 8 positions match TRBD2. J gave up 0 bases and V 0 bases, and 2 bases lay outside the gene matches. The CDR3 has 16 amino acids. Germline assignment: CDR1 MNHEY and CDR2 SVGAGI. The CDR3 DNA is TGTGCCAGCAGTTACTCGCCTAGCGGGAGCACAGATACGCAGTATTTT. Its protein product is CASSYSPSGSTDTQYF.

This clonotype turned up a few times. This chain uses TRBV5-5 with TRBJ1-6, with 8 bases identical to TRBD1. Unmatched junction bases numbered 9, after V lost 3 bases and J lost 10 bases. Germline assignment: CDR1 SGHKS and CDR2 YYEKEE (reference sequence). CDR3 size: 15 residues. CDR3 protein: CASSSRTGPGSPLHF. The CDR3, as DNA: TGTGCCAGCAGCTCAAGGACAGGGCCAGGGTCACCCCTCCACTTT. The full variable domain, completed using reference TRBV5-5 and TRBJ1-6, is DAGVTQSPTHLIKTRGQQVTLRCSPISGHKSVSWYQQVLGQGPQFIFQYYEKEERGRGNFPDRFSARQFPNYSSELNVNALLLGDSALYLCASSSRTGPGSPLHFGNGTRLTVT.

This clonotype was recorded many times. This chain connects TRBV7-3 to TRBJ2-3; D gene ambiguous. The CDR3 has 15 amino acids. Trimming removed 4 bases at V and 0 bases at J, with 11 bases between. Germline V gene sequence: CDR1 SGHTA, CDR2 FQGTGA. The CDR3: CASSYALYSTDTQYF. In DNA, the CDR3 is TGTGCCAGCAGCTACGCATTATATAGCACAGATACGCAGTATTTT.

In its sample, this clonotype was seen many times. The chain joins TRBV29-1 to TRBJ2-3; D may be TRBD2 (5 bases). Trimming removed 3 bases from V and 7 bases from J, with 11 bases in between. The CDR3 spans 12 residues. The germline gives CDR1 SQVTM, CDR2 ANQGSEA. CDR3 sequence: CSVEVSDYTQYF. CDR3 sequence (DNA): TGCAGCGTTGAGGTTAGCGATTATACGCAGTATTTT.

The chain has TRBV7-8 and TRBJ2-7, with 9 positions matching TRBD2. Germline values: CDR1 SGHVS, CDR2 FQNEAQ. V was clipped by 2 bases and J by 3 bases; unmatched bases: 11. This CDR3 is built from 17 residues. The CDR3 DNA reads TGTGCCAGCAGCTTAAATTCGGCGGGACTAGCAGACTACGAGCAGTACTTC. This sequence encodes CASSLNSAGLADYEQYF. Based on the CDR3 plus reference TRBV7-8 and TRBJ2-7, the full variable domain is GAGVSQSPRYKVAKRGQDVALRCDPISGHVSLFWYQQALGQGPEFLTYFQNEAQLDKSGLPSDRFFAERPEGSVSTLKIQRTQQEDSAVYLCASSLNSAGLADYEQYFGPGTRLTVT.